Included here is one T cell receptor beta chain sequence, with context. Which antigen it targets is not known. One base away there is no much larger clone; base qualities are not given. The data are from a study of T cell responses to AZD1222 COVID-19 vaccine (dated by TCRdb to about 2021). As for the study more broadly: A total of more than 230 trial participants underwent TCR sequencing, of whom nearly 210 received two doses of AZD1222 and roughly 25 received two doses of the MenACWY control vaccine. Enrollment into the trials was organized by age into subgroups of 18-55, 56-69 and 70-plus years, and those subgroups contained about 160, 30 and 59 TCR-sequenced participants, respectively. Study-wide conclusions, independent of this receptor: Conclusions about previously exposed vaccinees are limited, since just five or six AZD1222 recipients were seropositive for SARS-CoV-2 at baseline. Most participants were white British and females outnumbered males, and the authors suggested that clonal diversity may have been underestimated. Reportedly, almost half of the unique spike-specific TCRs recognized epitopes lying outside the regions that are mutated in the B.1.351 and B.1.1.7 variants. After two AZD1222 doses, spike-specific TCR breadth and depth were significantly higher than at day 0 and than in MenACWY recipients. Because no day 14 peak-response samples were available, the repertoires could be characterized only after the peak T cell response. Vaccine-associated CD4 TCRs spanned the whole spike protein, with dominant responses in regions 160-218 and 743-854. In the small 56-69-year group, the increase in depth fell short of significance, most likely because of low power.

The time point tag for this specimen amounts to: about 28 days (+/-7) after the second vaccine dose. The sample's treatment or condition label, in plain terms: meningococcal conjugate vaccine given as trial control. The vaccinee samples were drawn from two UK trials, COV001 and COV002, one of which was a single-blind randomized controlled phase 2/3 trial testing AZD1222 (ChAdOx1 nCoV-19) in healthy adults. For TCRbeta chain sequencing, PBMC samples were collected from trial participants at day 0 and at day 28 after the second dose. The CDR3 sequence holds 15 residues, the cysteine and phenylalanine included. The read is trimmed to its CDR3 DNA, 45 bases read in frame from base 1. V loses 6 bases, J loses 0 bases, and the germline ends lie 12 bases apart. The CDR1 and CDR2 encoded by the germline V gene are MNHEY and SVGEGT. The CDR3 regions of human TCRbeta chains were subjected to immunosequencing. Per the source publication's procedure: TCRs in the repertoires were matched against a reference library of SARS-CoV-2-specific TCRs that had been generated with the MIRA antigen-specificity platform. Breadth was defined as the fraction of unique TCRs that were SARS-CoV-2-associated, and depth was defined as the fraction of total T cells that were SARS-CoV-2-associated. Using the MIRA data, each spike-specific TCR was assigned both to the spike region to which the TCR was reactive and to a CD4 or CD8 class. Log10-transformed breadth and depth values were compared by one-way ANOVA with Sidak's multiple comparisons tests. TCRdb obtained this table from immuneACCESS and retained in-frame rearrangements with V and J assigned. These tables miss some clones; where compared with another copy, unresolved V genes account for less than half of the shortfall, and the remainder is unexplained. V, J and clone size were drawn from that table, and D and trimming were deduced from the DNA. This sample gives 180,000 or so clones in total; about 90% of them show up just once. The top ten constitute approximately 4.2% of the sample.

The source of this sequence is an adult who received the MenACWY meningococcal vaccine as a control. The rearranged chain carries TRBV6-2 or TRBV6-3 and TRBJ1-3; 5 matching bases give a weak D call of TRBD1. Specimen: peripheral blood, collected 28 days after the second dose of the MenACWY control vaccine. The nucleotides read TGTGCCAGCAGCCGGGACCGTACCTCTGGAAACACCATATATTTT. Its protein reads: CASSRDRTSGNTIYF.